These 27 T cell receptor beta chains came from one sample sequenced in a study of T cell therapy after organ transplantation. The data were produced by immunoSEQ multiplex PCR, yet TCRdb's version contains in-frame clones alone and is incomplete. Altogether roughly 48,000 clones are present, about 94% being singletons, with the ten largest covering 2.5% to 4%. These receptors are not linked to any known antigen. The sample consisted of CD8+ T cells from blood, taken before autologous CMV-specific T cell therapy. The source is a human patient who had received a solid organ transplant and had CMV disease.

J is TRBJ2-2 and V is TRBV7-2, with 11 nucleotides matching TRBD2. Germline CDR1 is SGHTA and CDR2 is FQGNSA. The CDR3 runs to 15 residues. Losses at the gene ends were 5 bases for V and 5 bases for J; bases not matched to a gene: 4. CDR3 region: CASSLRLAGTGELFF. The CDR3 bases are TGTGCCAGCAGCCTCCGACTAGCGGGAACCGGGGAGCTGTTTTTT.

This rearrangement joins TRBV27 to TRBJ1-1; 8 bases agree with TRBD1. The germline gives CDR1 MNHEY, CDR2 SMNVEV (reference sequence). The V and J ends lost 5 bases and 6 bases, in that order; junction bases with no gene match: 5. This CDR3 is 13 amino acids long. CDR3 sequence: CASSPTGVPEAFF. Written as DNA, the CDR3 is TGTGCCAGCAGTCCGACAGGGGTTCCTGAAGCTTTCTTT.

The chain links TRBV29-1 to TRBJ2-1; 8 nucleotides match TRBD2. The CDR3 contains 14 residues. Germline trimming cut 7 bases from V and 8 bases from J; bases unmatched to any gene: 13. Germline-derived CDR1 and CDR2 are SQVTM and ANQGSEA. CDR3 nucleotides: TGCAGCGCCCAAGCGGGAGTTGGTTTTGATGAGCAGTTCTTC. This translates into CSAQAGVGFDEQFF.

The chain couples TRBV19 to TRBJ1-5; D remains ambiguous. Deletions cut 3 bases from V and 4 bases from J, with 13 bases between. Looked up from germline, CDR1 is LNHDA and CDR2 is SQIVND (reference sequence). The CDR3 is made up of 15 amino acids. The CDR3 nucleotides read TGTGCCAGTAGTATTTCGGACGGAGCTAATCAGCCCCAGCATTTT. The encoded protein is CASSISDGANQPQHF.

J is TRBJ1-1 and V is TRBV10-2, with D possibly matching TRBD1 (5 bases). Between the trimmed V and J ends, which lost 3 bases and 4 bases, there was a span of 15 bases. Germline V gene sequence: CDR1 WSHSY, CDR2 SAAADI. The CDR3 is 15 amino acids. Here the CDR3 reads CASSDPRGVSTEAFF. The CDR3 nucleotides read TGCGCCAGCAGTGACCCCCGGGGCGTGAGCACTGAAGCTTTCTTT.

This chain links TRBV7-9 with TRBJ2-2; D not resolved. The CDR3 sequence is 13 residues long. From germline, CDR1 is SEHNR and CDR2 FQNEAQ (reference sequence). V lost 5 bases and J lost 4, with 8 bases in between. This CDR3 is CASSPPGTGELFF. The CDR3 nucleotides read TGTGCCAGCAGCCCCCCAGGCACCGGGGAGCTGTTTTTT.

V is TRBV6-5 and J is TRBJ1-1; weak D call: TRBD1 (5 bases). Trimming cost V 5 bases and J 1 base, with 11 bases left between them. This CDR3 has 14 amino acids. The germline V gene has CDR1 MNHEY and CDR2 SVGAGI. CDR3 amino acids: CASSPGPWNTEAFF. The CDR3 DNA is TGTGCCAGCAGTCCGGGACCTTGGAACACTGAAGCTTTCTTT.

The chain has TRBV4-3 and TRBJ2-7; TRBD1 might be the D (6 bases). This CDR3 has 17 residues. Trimming pared 3 bases from V and 1 base from J, leaving 19 bases between. Germline values: CDR1 LGHNA, CDR2 YSLEER. CDR3 loop: CASSHDFTGPRSYEQYF. The CDR3 nucleotides are TGCGCCAGCAGCCACGACTTTACAGGGCCCAGGTCCTACGAGCAGTACTTC.

The chain recombines TRBV27 with TRBJ1-5, with D hard to call. V lost 5 bases and J 9 bases, leaving 17 bases between the germline ends. The CDR3 length is 14 residues. Germline CDR1 MNHEY, CDR2 SMNVEV (reference sequence). The CDR3 loop reads CASSPPGTPWPQHF. The DNA for the CDR3 is TGTGCCAGCAGTCCTCCGGGCACCCCATGGCCCCAGCATTTT.

Worth noting for this clone: Distinct nucleotide sequences in the sample also encode this CDR3. The chain is built from TRBV6-5 and TRBJ2-1; D remains ambiguous. There are 13 residues in the CDR3. The V end was cut by 6 bases, the J end by 9 bases, with 15 bases between. Germline assignment: CDR1 MNHEY and CDR2 SVGAGI. CDR3 region: CASSFLDSGEQFF. Here the CDR3 DNA reads TGTGCCAGCAGCTTCCTGGATTCGGGTGAGCAGTTCTTC.

The chain is built from TRBV4-3 and TRBJ1-1; D uncertain. CDR3 size: 13 residues. V lost 4 bases to trimming and J lost 5 bases, with 11 bases between them. CDR1 LGHNA and CDR2 YSLEER come from the germline V gene. DNA of the CDR3: TGCGCCAGCAGCCCCTGGCGGGAGACTGAAGCTTTCTTT. Protein sequence: CASSPWRETEAFF.

V and J are TRBV15 and TRBJ2-1; 13 bases are a match to TRBD2. CDR1 is LNHNV and CDR2 is YYDKDF in the germline V gene (reference sequence). This CDR3 region has 16 residues. V lost 2 bases and J lost 7; bases outside the gene matches: 5. This chain's CDR3 is CATSRRTSGRMNEQFF. CDR3 DNA: TGTGCCACCAGCAGAAGGACTAGCGGGAGAATGAATGAGCAGTTCTTC. The full variable domain, completed using reference TRBV15 and TRBJ2-1, is DAMVIQNPRYQVTQFGKPVTLSCSQTLNHNVMYWYQQKSSQAPKLLFHYYDKDFNNEADTPDNFQSRRPNTSFCFLDIRSPGLGDTAMYLCATSRRTSGRMNEQFFGPGTRLTVL.

The J gene is TRBJ2-7, the V gene TRBV27, with D unclear. V was cut by 2 bases and J by 2 bases, with 13 bases left in between. This CDR3 is 15 amino acids long. Germline values: CDR1 MNHEY, CDR2 SMNVEV (reference sequence). The CDR3 nucleotides read TGTGCCAGCAGTTTAATCGGCAGTAAGGCCTACGAGCAGTACTTC. Amino acids: CASSLIGSKAYEQYF.

The V gene is TRBV7-3, the J gene TRBJ1-6; 10 nucleotides align to TRBD1. This CDR3 comprises 19 residues. Germline values: CDR1 SGHTA, CDR2 FQGTGA. V was pared by 5 bases and J by 9 bases, with 19 bases of the junction left unmatched. CDR3 in DNA: TGTGCCAGCAGCCTCCAACGAAAAGACAGGGGGCGCGGGGGTTCACCCCTCCACTTT. Protein product: CASSLQRKDRGRGGSPLHF. The full variable domain, in which reference TRBV7-3 and TRBJ1-6 provide the parts outside the CDR3, is GAGVSQTPSNKVTEKGKYVELRCDPISGHTALYWYRQSLGQGPEFLIYFQGTGAADDSGLPNDRFFAVRPEGSVSTLKIQRTERGDSAVYLCASSLQRKDRGRGGSPLHFGNGTRLTVT.

The chain links TRBV6-6 to TRBJ1-2, with D unclear. CDR3 length equals 14 residues. Deletions cut 0 bases from V and 0 bases from J, with 5 bases between. Germline CDR1 and CDR2: MNHNY and SVGAGI (reference sequence). CDR3 coding DNA: TGTGCCAGCAGTTACTCCCCTGCTAACTATGGCTACACCTTC. It encodes CASSYSPANYGYTF.

J is TRBJ2-1 and V is TRBV15; D not certain. Germline V gene sequence: CDR1 LNHNV, CDR2 YYDKDF (reference sequence). V lost 0 bases and J 8 bases, leaving 5 bases between the germline ends. This CDR3 has 12 residues. The CDR3 here is CATSRDPDEQFF. The CDR3 DNA follows: TGTGCCACCAGCAGAGATCCCGATGAGCAGTTCTTC.

V usage is TRBV19 and J usage is TRBJ2-5; TRBD2 aligns across 10 bases. CDR1 and CDR2 (germline): LNHDA, SQIVND (reference sequence). J was trimmed by 5 bases and V by 3 bases; bases with no gene match: 6. This CDR3 region has 15 residues. The CDR3 sequence is CASSIGLAGAETQYF. CDR3 DNA sequence: TGTGCCAGTAGTATTGGGCTAGCGGGAGCTGAGACCCAGTACTTC.

The chain has TRBV27 and TRBJ2-7; the D is unclear. V lost 5 bases to trimming and J lost 6 bases, with 11 bases between them. The CDR3 is 12 residues long. Germline V gene lookup returns CDR1 MNHEY and CDR2 SMNVEV (reference sequence). The DNA of the CDR3 is TGTGCCAGCAGTCAGGACGGCCTCGAGCAGTACTTC. Its translation: CASSQDGLEQYF.

This sequence joins TRBV7-8 and TRBJ2-4, with D perhaps matching TRBD1 (6 bases). The germline gives CDR1 SGHVS, CDR2 FQNEAQ. The CDR3 has 15 residues. V was trimmed by 5 bases and J by 6 bases, leaving 17 bases between them. The CDR3 spells CASSHMAGGRNIQYF. The CDR3 DNA is TGTGCCAGCAGCCACATGGCTGGGGGCAGAAACATTCAGTACTTC.

The rearrangement uses TRBV27 and TRBJ2-7; D remains ambiguous. The V and J ends lost 4 bases and 7 bases respectively, with 2 bases between them. CDR3 length equals 9 residues. Germline CDR1 MNHEY, CDR2 SMNVEV (reference sequence). CDR3 sequence (DNA): TGTGCCAGCAGTTATGAGCAGTACTTC. Protein sequence: CASSYEQYF.

This clone occurred once. The chain joins TRBV27 to TRBJ2-7, with D possibly being TRBD1 (6 bases). The CDR3 sequence is 14 residues long. Germline V gene lookup returns CDR1 MNHEY and CDR2 SMNVEV (reference sequence). Trimming pared 5 bases from V and 7 bases from J, leaving 18 bases between. The CDR3 sequence: CASSPKWAGDEQYF. In nucleotides, the CDR3 is TGTGCCAGCAGTCCCAAGTGGGCAGGGGATGAGCAGTACTTC.

The rearrangement joins TRBV7-9 to TRBJ2-5, with TRBD1 matching over 8 bases. CDR3 length equals 14 residues. Per the germline V gene, CDR1 is SEHNR and CDR2 is FQNEAQ (reference sequence). J lost 5 bases, V lost 7 bases, and 9 bases had no gene match. The CDR3 bases are TGTGCCAGCACCCCGGACAGGGCGGAGGAGACCCAGTACTTC. Its translation is CASTPDRAEETQYF.

V is TRBV19 and J is TRBJ2-1; tentatively, D is TRBD1 or TRBD2 (6 bases each). This CDR3 contains 14 residues. Trimming removed 4 bases at V and 0 bases at J, with 7 bases between. Per the germline V gene, CDR1 is LNHDA and CDR2 is SQIVND (reference sequence). The CDR3 region has the DNA TGTGCCAGTAGTAAGGGGGGCTCCTACAATGAGCAGTTCTTC. Translating gives CASSKGGSYNEQFF.

This clone was found a few times. The chain couples TRBV11-2 to TRBJ1-1, with D tentatively TRBD1 (5 bases). The CDR3 is 17 residues long. CDR1 and CDR2 (germline): SGHAT, FQNNGV. Trimming took 2 bases from V and 0 from J, leaving 16 bases between them. The CDR3 reads CASSLIPVGGMNTEAFF. The CDR3 region has the DNA TGTGCCAGCAGCTTAATCCCCGTGGGGGGGATGAACACTGAAGCTTTCTTT. The whole variable domain, filled in from reference TRBV11-2 and TRBJ1-1, reads EAGVAQSPRYKIIEKRQSVAFWCNPISGHATLYWYQQILGQGPKLLIQFQNNGVVDDSQLPKDRFSAERLKGVDSTLKIQPAKLEDSAVYLCASSLIPVGGMNTEAFFGQGTRLTVV.

The gene calls are TRBV7-9 and TRBJ1-5; no clear D. V was trimmed by 1 base and J by 5 bases, leaving 15 bases between them. Germline loops: CDR1 SEHNR, CDR2 FQNEAQ (reference sequence). This CDR3 has 16 amino acids. This chain's CDR3 is CASSLEGGSGYQPQHF. DNA of the CDR3: TGTGCCAGCAGCTTAGAGGGAGGATCGGGTTATCAGCCCCAGCATTTT.

The chain carries TRBV21-1 and TRBJ1-3. TRBV21-1 is deemed a pseudogene. The CDR3 is 16 amino acids. Here the CDR3 reads CASSQYDESSGNTIYF. The CDR3 nucleotides read TGTGCCAGCAGCCAATACGACGAAAGCTCTGGAAACACCATATATTTT.

The chain has TRBV11-2 and TRBJ1-2; the D is unclear. The CDR3 consists of 14 residues. The germline CDR1 and CDR2 sequences are SGHAT and FQNNGV. Trimming took 2 bases from V and 4 from J, leaving 11 bases between them. The CDR3 spells CASSLWTESYGYTF. CDR3 nucleotide sequence: TGTGCCAGCAGCTTATGGACGGAATCCTATGGCTACACCTTC.